The clone carrying this T cell receptor (beta chain) was counted between two and nine times. This sample stems from a study of blood T cell repertoires in COVID-19. Repertoires were generated with immunoSEQ multiplex PCR, while TCRdb's copy carries only in-frame clones and drops some. The sample comprises about 85,000 clones, around 90% of which are singletons, and approximately 2.2% rests with the top ten. V shed 4 bases and J 3 bases; nucleotides not matched to a gene: 10. The CDR3 is made up of 16 amino acids. Per the germline V gene, CDR1 is MDHEN and CDR2 is SYDVKM. The sequenced material came from peripheral blood. The sequence came from a human donor with active COVID-19. The donor label of this sample is uncertain. The chain has TRBV28 and TRBJ2-3; 7 nucleotides match TRBD1. In DNA, the CDR3 is TGTGCCAGCAGTTCAACGCCGGGACAGCTAACAGATACGCAGTATTTT. Residues: CASSSTPGQLTDTQYF.